In this sample, the clone carrying this T cell receptor (beta chain) turned up many times. The time point is: before trial treatment. As their treatment, donors received nivolumab, ipilimumab, aspirin, low-dose cyclophosphamide and low-dose radiotherapy. This sample is drawn from a study of low-dose radiotherapy and immunotherapy resistance in tumors. Study-wide context: Every 2 weeks, cohort 1 got 0.5 Gy, reaching 6.5 Gy to the planning target volume. A dose of 1 Gy per fraction every two weeks went to Cohort 2, totaling 13 Gy over 26 weeks. Every two weeks, one day ahead of radiation and immunotherapy, cyclophosphamide 200 mg/m2 was given (intravenously).

TRAV- and TRBV-specific primers were used for first-strand cDNA, which covered alpha and beta chains. TCR amplification involved 15 to 20 PCR cycles with a constant-region primer and V-primer adapter. TCRdb re-called the reads with MiXCR, one entry per CDR3 protein. The repertoire holds 80,000 to 95,000 distinct CDR3 sequences, with 9.4% as singletons. The sequencing used PBMCs, collected before treatment. This clonotype was obtained from a male donor with prostate cancer.

CDR3 sequence (DNA): TGTGCCATCAGTGTCTCGGTTTTCGAAGAGACCCAGTACTTC. Residues: CAISVSVFEETQYF. This chain joins TRBV10-3 and TRBJ2-5, with D uncertain. From germline, CDR1 is ENHRY and CDR2 SYGVKD. Trimming removed 4 bases at V and 3 bases at J, with 12 bases between. CDR3 size: 14 residues.